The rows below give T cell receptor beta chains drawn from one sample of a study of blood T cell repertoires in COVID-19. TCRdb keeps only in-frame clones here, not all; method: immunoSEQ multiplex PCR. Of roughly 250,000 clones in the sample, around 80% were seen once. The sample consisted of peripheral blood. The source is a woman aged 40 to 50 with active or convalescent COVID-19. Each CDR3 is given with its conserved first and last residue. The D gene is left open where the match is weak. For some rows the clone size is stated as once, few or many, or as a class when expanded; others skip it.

CDR3aa: CASSIGLTANNSPLHF
CDR3nt: TGTGCCAGTAGTATAGGCTTGACAGCTAATAATTCACCCCTCCACTTT
j_gene: TRBJ1-6
v_gene: TRBV19
d_gene: NA
abundance: few

CDR3aa: CSVDRFNYGYTF
CDR3nt: TGCAGCGTTGACAGATTTAACTATGGCTACACCTTC
j_gene: TRBJ1-2
v_gene: TRBV29-1
d_gene: NA
abundance: NA

CDR3aa: CASSHGDRGGNSPLHF
CDR3nt: TGTGCCAGCAGCCATGGTGACAGGGGTGGCAATTCACCCCTCCACTTT
j_gene: TRBJ1-6
v_gene: TRBV4-2
d_gene: TRBD1
abundance: NA

CDR3aa: CASRPDGSNQPQHF
CDR3nt: TGTGCCAGCAGACCCGACGGGAGCAATCAGCCCCAGCATTTT
j_gene: TRBJ1-5
v_gene: TRBV6-5
d_gene: NA
abundance: NA

CDR3aa: CASSLSAGRYNEQFF
CDR3nt: TGCGCCAGCAGCTTATCGGCGGGTCGCTACAATGAGCAGTTCTTC
j_gene: TRBJ2-1
v_gene: TRBV5-1
d_gene: NA
abundance: NA

CDR3aa: CATSDLWDRSYGYTF
CDR3nt: TGTGCCACCAGTGATTTATGGGACAGGAGCTATGGCTACACCTTC
j_gene: TRBJ1-2
v_gene: TRBV24-1
d_gene: TRBD1
abundance: NA

CDR3aa: CASSSQGATEAFF
CDR3nt: TGTGCCAGCAGCTCCCAGGGGGCCACTGAAGCTTTCTTT
j_gene: TRBJ1-1
v_gene: TRBV11-3
d_gene: TRBD1
abundance: NA

CDR3aa: CASSSQGGDTEAFF
CDR3nt: TGCGCCAGCAGCTCACAGGGGGGAGACACTGAAGCTTTCTTT
j_gene: TRBJ1-1
v_gene: TRBV5-1
d_gene: TRBD1
abundance: NA

CDR3aa: CASSMGTGITGELFF
CDR3nt: TGTGCCAGTAGTATGGGGACTGGAATTACCGGGGAGCTGTTTTTT
j_gene: TRBJ2-2
v_gene: TRBV19
d_gene: NA
abundance: NA

CDR3aa: CASSFLDRGLGGYTF
CDR3nt: TGTGCCAGCAGCTTTCTGGACAGGGGGCTTGGGGGCTACACCTTC
j_gene: TRBJ1-2
v_gene: TRBV5-6
d_gene: TRBD1
abundance: NA

CDR3aa: CASSDHRDGEQFF
CDR3nt: TGTGCCAGCAGTGACCACAGGGATGGTGAGCAGTTCTTC
j_gene: TRBJ2-1
v_gene: TRBV2
d_gene: NA
abundance: NA

CDR3aa: CASSRGMNTEAFF
CDR3nt: TGTGCCAGCAGTCGGGGGATGAACACTGAAGCTTTCTTT
j_gene: TRBJ1-1
v_gene: TRBV28
d_gene: NA
abundance: NA

CDR3aa: CASRLITGPSGYTF
CDR3nt: TGTGCCAGCAGGTTAATCACAGGGCCGTCTGGCTACACCTTC
j_gene: TRBJ1-2
v_gene: TRBV7-9
d_gene: NA
abundance: NA